The TCR beta chain under discussion was sequenced for a study of resident and recirculating memory T cells in vitiligo. For the study at large: Each patient gave two lesional and two nonlesional epidermal shave biopsies, plus PBMCs. Study-level points and caveats: Different lesions suggested infiltration by different T cell clones. Vitiligo lesions lacked a unique dominant clone, and clonality varied.

The CDR3 extends over 15 amino acids. Germline values: CDR1 SGHRS, CDR2 YFSETQ. Trimming pared 1 base from V and 6 bases from J, leaving 16 bases between. TCRdb's copy holds only in-frame clones and misses some; the assay was immunoSEQ multiplex PCR. The sample has 70,000 to 75,000 clones, more than 85% seen once. Stable vitiligo meant no lesion change over the previous 6 months. Points on this clone: What it binds is not known.

This chain joins TRBV5-1 and TRBJ1-2; no reliable D call. This sequence was found in a male donor with vitiligo. The specimen was blood. CDR3 in DNA: TGCGCCAGCAGCTTGATCGGGGAGAGGTCGGATGGCTACACCTTC. It is translated as CASSLIGERSDGYTF.